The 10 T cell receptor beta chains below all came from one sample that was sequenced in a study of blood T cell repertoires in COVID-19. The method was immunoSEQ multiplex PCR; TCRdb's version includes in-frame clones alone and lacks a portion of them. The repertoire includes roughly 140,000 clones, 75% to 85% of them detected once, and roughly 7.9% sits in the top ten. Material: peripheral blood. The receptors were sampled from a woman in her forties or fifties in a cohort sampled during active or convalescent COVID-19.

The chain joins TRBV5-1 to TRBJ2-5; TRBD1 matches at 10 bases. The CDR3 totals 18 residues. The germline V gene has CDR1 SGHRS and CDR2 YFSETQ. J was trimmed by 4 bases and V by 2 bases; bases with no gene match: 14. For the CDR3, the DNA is TGCGCCAGCAGCTTTAGTTCGTGGGGACAGGGGACAGGAGAGACCCAGTACTTC. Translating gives CASSFSSWGQGTGETQYF.

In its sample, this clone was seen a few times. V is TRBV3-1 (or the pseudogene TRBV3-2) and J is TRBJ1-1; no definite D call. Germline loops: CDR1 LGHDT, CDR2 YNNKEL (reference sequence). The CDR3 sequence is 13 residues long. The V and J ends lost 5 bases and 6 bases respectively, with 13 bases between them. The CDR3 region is CASSSAIGAEAFF. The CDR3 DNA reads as TGTGCCAGCAGCTCGGCGATCGGAGCTGAAGCTTTCTTT.

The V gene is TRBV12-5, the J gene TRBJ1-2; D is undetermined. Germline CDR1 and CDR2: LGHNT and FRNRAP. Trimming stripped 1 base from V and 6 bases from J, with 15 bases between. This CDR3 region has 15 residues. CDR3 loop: CASGLEQAWAHGYTF. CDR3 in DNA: TGTGCTAGTGGTTTGGAACAAGCTTGGGCTCATGGCTACACCTTC.

CDR3 DNA: TGTGCCAGCAGTTTCAGTGACAACGGACAGTACTTC. Translation: CASSFSDNGQYF. V usage is TRBV12-3 or TRBV12-4 and J usage is TRBJ2-7; no reliable D call. Trimming took 3 bases from V and 10 from J, leaving 13 bases between them. This CDR3 has 12 amino acids.

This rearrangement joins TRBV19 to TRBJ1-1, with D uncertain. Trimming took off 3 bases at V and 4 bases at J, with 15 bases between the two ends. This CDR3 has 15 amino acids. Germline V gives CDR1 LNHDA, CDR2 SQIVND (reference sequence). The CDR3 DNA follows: TGTGCCAGTAGTATTGTTCCGGGGTCGGGCACTGAAGCTTTCTTT. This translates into CASSIVPGSGTEAFF.

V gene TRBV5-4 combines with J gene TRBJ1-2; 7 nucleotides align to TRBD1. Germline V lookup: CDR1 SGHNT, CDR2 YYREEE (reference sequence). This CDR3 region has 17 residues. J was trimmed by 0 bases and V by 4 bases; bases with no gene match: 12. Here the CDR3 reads CASSPGGTVLSNYGYTF. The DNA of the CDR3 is TGTGCCAGCAGCCCCGGCGGGACAGTCTTATCTAACTATGGCTACACCTTC.

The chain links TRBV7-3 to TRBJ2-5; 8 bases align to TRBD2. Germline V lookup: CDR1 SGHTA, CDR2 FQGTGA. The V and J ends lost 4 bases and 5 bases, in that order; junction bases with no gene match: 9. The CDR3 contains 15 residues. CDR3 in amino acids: CASSSTGGATETQYF. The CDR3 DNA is TGTGCCAGCAGCTCCACCGGGGGGGCCACTGAGACCCAGTACTTC.

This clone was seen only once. The CDR3 DNA follows: TGTGCCAGCAGCTTGGTGCAGGCGTCAAACTATGGCTACACCTTC. Its translation is CASSLVQASNYGYTF. The V call is TRBV5-4, the J call TRBJ1-2, with no clear D. V was shortened by 0 bases and J by 2 bases, with 11 bases between the two germline ends. The CDR3 runs 15 residues. Germline assignment: CDR1 SGHNT and CDR2 YYREEE (reference sequence).

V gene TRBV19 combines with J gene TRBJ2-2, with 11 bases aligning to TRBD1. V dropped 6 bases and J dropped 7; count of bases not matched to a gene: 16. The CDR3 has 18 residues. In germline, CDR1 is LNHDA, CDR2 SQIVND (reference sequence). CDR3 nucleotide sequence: TGTGCCAGTAGCGATGCCCCAGGACAGGGGGCGGGTAGCGGGGAGCTGTTTTTT. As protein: CASSDAPGQGAGSGELFF.

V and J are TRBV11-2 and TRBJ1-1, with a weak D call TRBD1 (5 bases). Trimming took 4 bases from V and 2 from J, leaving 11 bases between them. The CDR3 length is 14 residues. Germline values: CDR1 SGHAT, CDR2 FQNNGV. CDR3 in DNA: TGTGCCAGCAGCTCAAAAGACAGAAACACTGAAGCTTTCTTT. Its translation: CASSSKDRNTEAFF.